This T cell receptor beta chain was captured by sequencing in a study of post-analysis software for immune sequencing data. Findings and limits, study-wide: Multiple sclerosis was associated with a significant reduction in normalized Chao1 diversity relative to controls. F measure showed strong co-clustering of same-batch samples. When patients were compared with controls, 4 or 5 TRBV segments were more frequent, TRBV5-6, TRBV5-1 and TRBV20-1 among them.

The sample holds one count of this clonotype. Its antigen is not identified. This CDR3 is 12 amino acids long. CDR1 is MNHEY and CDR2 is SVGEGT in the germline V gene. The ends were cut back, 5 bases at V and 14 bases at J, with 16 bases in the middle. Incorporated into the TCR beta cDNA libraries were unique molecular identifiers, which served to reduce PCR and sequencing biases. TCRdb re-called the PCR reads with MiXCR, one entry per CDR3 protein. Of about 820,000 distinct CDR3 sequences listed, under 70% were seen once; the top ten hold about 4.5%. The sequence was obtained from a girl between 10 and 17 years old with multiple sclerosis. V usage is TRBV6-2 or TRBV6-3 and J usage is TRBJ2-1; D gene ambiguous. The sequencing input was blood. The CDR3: CASSLAASYEFF. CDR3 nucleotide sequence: TGTGCCAGCAGTCTCGCCGCCAGTTATGAGTTCTTC.